Shown below are 20 T cell receptor beta chains from a single sample sequenced in a study of PD-L1 blockade in urothelial cancer. Profiled with immunoSEQ multiplex PCR; TCRdb holds only in-frame clones, not every one. The sample carries 35,000 to 40,000 clones, about 86% recorded once. The time point is: peripheral blood 6 weeks after treatment start. The input for sequencing was PBMCs, taken around atezolizumab (anti-PD-L1) treatment. These receptors came from a man aged 60 to 75 with urothelial cancer.

This chain connects TRBV6-1 to TRBJ2-7; the D gene is possibly TRBD1 (5 bases). This CDR3 spans 11 amino acids. The germline V and J ends were trimmed by 8 bases and 3 bases, with 8 bases remaining between them. Germline CDR1 is MNHNS and CDR2 is SASEGT. The CDR3 DNA is TGTGCCAGCTTAGACAGCTACGAGCAGTACTTC. Its translation is CASLDSYEQYF.

The chain joins TRBV10-3 to TRBJ2-7; D gene unclear. Trimming pared 4 bases from V and 7 bases from J, leaving 14 bases between. The CDR3 runs to 13 residues. The germline CDR1 and CDR2 sequences are ENHRY and SYGVKD. CDR3 sequence (DNA): TGTGCCATCAGTGCTCGAGAGCTTGGTGAGCAGTACTTC. This sequence encodes CAISARELGEQYF.

The chain employs TRBV19 and TRBJ2-7, with D perhaps TRBD1 (6 bases). The ends were cut back, 4 bases at V and 3 bases at J, with 16 bases in the middle. The CDR3 spans 15 residues. Germline values: CDR1 LNHDA, CDR2 SQIVND (reference sequence). Written as DNA, the CDR3 is TGTGCCAGTAGTACCATAGAAACAGGGAACTACGAGCAGTACTTC. Protein product: CASSTIETGNYEQYF.

This rearrangement joins TRBV6-1 to TRBJ1-6; D call uncertain. Germline V gene sequence: CDR1 MNHNS, CDR2 SASEGT. This CDR3 is built from 14 residues. V gave up 4 bases and J gave up 7 bases, with 11 bases separating them. The CDR3: CASSGAPGNSPLHF. The CDR3 bases are TGTGCCAGCAGTGGAGCCCCCGGGAATTCACCCCTCCACTTT.

This clone was detected only a few times. This chain joins TRBV30 and TRBJ2-2; D unresolved. Germline V lookup: CDR1 GTSNPN, CDR2 SVGIG (reference sequence). V lost 4 bases and J lost 2, with 14 bases in between. This CDR3 is 15 amino acids long. CDR3 protein: CAWTRSAGNTGELFF. CDR3 DNA: TGTGCCTGGACTCGTTCGGCAGGTAACACCGGGGAGCTGTTTTTT. Full variable domain (rest looked up from reference TRBV30 and TRBJ2-2): SQTIHQWPATLVQPVGSPLSLECTVEGTSNPNLYWYRQAAGRGLQLLFYSVGIGQISSEVPQNLSASRPQDRQFILSSKKLLLSDSGFYLCAWTRSAGNTGELFFGEGSRLTVL.

The V gene is TRBV15, the J gene TRBJ2-1; no definite D call. The CDR3 consists of 12 residues. Between the trimmed V and J ends, which lost 1 base and 7 bases, there was a span of 5 bases. The V gene's germline CDR1 is LNHNV and CDR2 YYDKDF (reference sequence). In nucleotides, the CDR3 is TGTGCCACCAGCAGAGTCGCGAATGAGCAGTTCTTC. The encoded protein is CATSRVANEQFF. Full variable domain (outside the CDR3, taken from reference TRBV15 and TRBJ2-1): DAMVIQNPRYQVTQFGKPVTLSCSQTLNHNVMYWYQQKSSQAPKLLFHYYDKDFNNEADTPDNFQSRRPNTSFCFLDIRSPGLGDTAMYLCATSRVANEQFFGPGTRLTVL.

Only a few counts were recorded for this clone. This chain connects TRBV6-6 to TRBJ1-2, with TRBD1 matching 8 bases. The ends lost 6 bases at V and 8 bases at J; junction bases unmatched: 8. Germline V gene sequence: CDR1 MNHNY, CDR2 SVGAGI (reference sequence). This CDR3 region has 13 residues. Written as DNA, the CDR3 is TGTGCCAGCAGCTCTCAGGGGGCGCTGGGCTACACCTTC. It codes for CASSSQGALGYTF.

This chain connects TRBV5-1 to TRBJ1-1; 8 bases fit TRBD1. V lost 4 bases and J lost 1; bases outside the gene matches: 3. CDR1 is SGHRS, CDR2 YFSETQ, per germline. This CDR3 contains 14 residues. Written as DNA, the CDR3 is TGCGCCAGCAGCACCGGGACAGGGAACACTGAAGCTTTCTTT. It translates to CASSTGTGNTEAFF.

This rearrangement joins TRBV19 to TRBJ2-5, with 11 bases fitting TRBD1. Losses at the gene ends were 3 bases for V and 3 bases for J; bases not matched to a gene: 3. The CDR3 covers 15 residues. The germline CDR1 and CDR2 sequences are LNHDA and SQIVND (reference sequence). The CDR3 coding sequence is TGTGCCAGTAGTATTGGACAGGGGGCTGAAGAGACCCAGTACTTC. Residues: CASSIGQGAEETQYF.

The chain employs TRBV18 and TRBJ1-2; tentatively, D is TRBD1 (6 bases). CDR3 length: 15 amino acids. Looked up from germline, CDR1 is KGHSH and CDR2 is LQKENI. Trimming removed 1 base at V and 7 bases at J, with 16 bases between. This chain's CDR3 is CASSPLTRQEVGYTF. DNA of the CDR3: TGTGCCAGCTCACCACTGACCCGACAGGAGGTTGGCTACACCTTC.

This clone was picked up one time. This sequence joins TRBV2 and TRBJ1-5, with D possibly matching TRBD1 (6 bases). The V end was cut by 3 bases, the J end by 0 bases, with 9 bases between. The CDR3 is 15 amino acids. Germline V CDR1 and CDR2: SNHLY, FYNNEI. The CDR3 region has the DNA TGTGCCAGCAGTGATGGGACAAATAGCAATCAGCCCCAGCATTTT. Amino acids: CASSDGTNSNQPQHF.

This clone was detected only once. This chain links TRBV7-9 with TRBJ1-4, with a tentative D call TRBD1 (6 bases). CDR3 size: 12 residues. The germline V gene encodes CDR1 SEHNR and CDR2 FQNEAQ (reference sequence). V was shortened by 6 bases and J by 8 bases, with 10 bases between the two germline ends. CDR3 in amino acids: CASSSQGEKLFF. The CDR3 DNA follows: TGTGCCAGCAGTAGTCAGGGGGAAAAACTGTTTTTT.

CDR3 loop: CASSRTLQESYEQYF. The CDR3 DNA sequence: TGCGCCAGCAGCCGAACCCTACAGGAGTCCTACGAGCAGTACTTC. The rearrangement uses TRBV4-3 and TRBJ2-7; D might be TRBD1 (5 bases). This CDR3 has 15 amino acids. From germline, CDR1 is LGHNA and CDR2 YSLEER. V lost 4 bases and J lost 1, with 14 bases in between.

The rearrangement joins TRBV13 to TRBJ1-5, with TRBD1 as a possible D gene (6 bases). The CDR3 consists of 13 residues. The germline V and J ends were trimmed by 6 bases and 7 bases, with 13 bases remaining between them. Germline V gene lookup returns CDR1 PRHDT and CDR2 FYEKMQ (reference sequence). Here the CDR3 DNA reads TGTGCCAGCAGACAGGACAGTAAACAGCCCCAGCATTTT. The encoded protein is CASRQDSKQPQHF. Full variable domain (missing parts from reference TRBV13 and TRBJ1-5): AAGVIQSPRHLIKEKRETATLKCYPIPRHDTVYWYQQGPGQDPQFLISFYEKMQSDKGSIPDRFSAQQFSDYHSELNMSSLELGDSALYFCASRQDSKQPQHFGDGTRLSIL.

The chain combines TRBV18 with TRBJ1-5; possible D gene TRBD1, 5 bases. The germline gives CDR1 KGHSH, CDR2 LQKENI. The ends were cut back, 3 bases at V and 4 bases at J, with 19 bases in the middle. The length of the CDR3 is 17 residues. The CDR3 coding sequence is TGTGCCAGCTCACCGACCCACGGGGGGGGAACGAATCAGCCCCAGCATTTT. Its translation is CASSPTHGGGTNQPQHF.

The J gene is TRBJ2-3, the V gene TRBV2, with D tentatively TRBD1 (6 bases). V was clipped by 3 bases and J by 3 bases, with 16 bases between them. The CDR3 is 16 residues long. The germline V gene has CDR1 SNHLY and CDR2 FYNNEI. CDR3 amino acids: CASSDLTGMSTDTQYF. In DNA, the CDR3 is TGTGCCAGCAGTGATTTAACAGGGATGTCAACAGATACGCAGTATTTT.

The V call is TRBV6-5, the J call TRBJ1-1; 7 nucleotides line up with TRBD1. Germline V gives CDR1 MNHEY, CDR2 SVGAGI. The ends lost 6 bases at V and 0 bases at J; junction bases unmatched: 4. CDR3 length: 14 amino acids. This CDR3 is CASSRQGLNTEAFF. The CDR3 DNA is TGTGCCAGCAGCAGACAGGGACTGAACACTGAAGCTTTCTTT.

This clone was detected only a few times. The rearrangement uses TRBV7-3 and TRBJ2-2, with D perhaps TRBD1 (5 bases). Trimming shortened V by 6 bases and J by 2 bases, and 10 bases separated the two germline ends. The V gene's germline CDR1 is SGHTA and CDR2 FQGTGA. The CDR3 runs 14 residues. CDR3 sequence (DNA): TGTGCCAGCAGAGCCGGACATAACACCGGGGAGCTGTTTTTT. Translated: CASRAGHNTGELFF.

This chain links TRBV6-5 with TRBJ1-1; a weak D match, TRBD1 (6 bases). Trimming cost V 6 bases and J 4 bases, with 18 bases left between them. CDR1 is MNHEY and CDR2 is SVGAGI in the germline V gene. The CDR3 covers 15 residues. The CDR3 here is CASSQQGLGGTEAFF. In DNA form, the CDR3 reads TGTGCCAGCAGCCAACAGGGCTTGGGTGGCACTGAAGCTTTCTTT.

This clone was seen just once. The rearrangement joins TRBV19 to TRBJ1-1; D call uncertain. Germline V gene sequence: CDR1 LNHDA, CDR2 SQIVND (reference sequence). Between the trimmed V and J ends, which lost 0 bases and 8 bases, there was a span of 10 bases. The CDR3 is 13 amino acids. The DNA for the CDR3 is TGTGCCAGTAGTATAGATCAACGGTCCGAAGCTTTCTTT. Translating it yields CASSIDQRSEAFF.